This TCR beta chain is drawn from a study of T-cell reconstitution after alpha-beta-depleted transplantation in children. Study-level points and caveats: After transplant, at about two months, alpha-beta T cells were reportedly derived from several hundred expanded graft clones.

TCRbeta library preparation incorporated unique molecular identifiers. TCRdb reprocessed the PCR reads with MiXCR, giving one entry per CDR3 protein. Of roughly 790,000 distinct CDR3 sequences in the sample, approximately 15% are singletons; the top ten hold approximately 5%. The junction had 12 bases not matched to a gene; V was cut back by 4 bases and J by 5 bases. This CDR3 has 16 amino acids. The V gene's germline CDR1 is DFQATT and CDR2 SNEGSKA (reference sequence). About this clonotype itself: The antigen is unknown.

The clonotype comes from a male patient younger than 18 who had a stem cell transplant for acute lymphoblastic leukemia, so the T cells may come from the graft donor. The chain recombines TRBV20-1 with TRBJ2-1, with 9 positions matching TRBD2. The material sequenced was PBMCs, mostly from graft donor cells, taken 360 days after TCRalphabeta/CD19-depleted stem cell transplant. DNA of the CDR3: TGCAGTGCTACCTCCGAAGTGGGACTAGCAAACAATGAGCAGTTCTTC. It is translated as CSATSEVGLANNEQFF.